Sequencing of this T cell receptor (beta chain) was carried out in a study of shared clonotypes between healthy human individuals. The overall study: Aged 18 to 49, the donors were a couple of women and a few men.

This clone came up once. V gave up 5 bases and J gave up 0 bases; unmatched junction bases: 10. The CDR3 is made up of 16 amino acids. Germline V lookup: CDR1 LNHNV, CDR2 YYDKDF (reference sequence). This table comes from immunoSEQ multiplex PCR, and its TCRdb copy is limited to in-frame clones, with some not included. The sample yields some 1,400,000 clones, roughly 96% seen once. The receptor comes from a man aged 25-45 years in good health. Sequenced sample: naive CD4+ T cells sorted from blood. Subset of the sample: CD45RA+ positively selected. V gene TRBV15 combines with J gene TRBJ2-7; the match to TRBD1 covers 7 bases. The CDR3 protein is CATSSPQGVSSYEQYF. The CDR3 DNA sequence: TGTGCCACCAGCTCCCCTCAGGGGGTTAGCTCCTACGAGCAGTACTTC.